This T cell receptor (beta chain) was identified during a study of vaccination and CD4 T cells after COVID-19. Study-wide context: Recovered patients in the cohort numbered six men and four women, two of them Hispanic. Typically, post-vaccine samples were obtained a median approximately 72 days after dose two, within a range of 14 to 241. General study findings and limits: Detection of a median about 85% of reactive clones in convalescent patients was confined to the period after vaccination.

Germline CDR1 and CDR2: LNHDA and SQIVND (reference sequence). V lost 5 bases to trimming and J lost 1 base, with 20 bases between them. The length of the CDR3 is 17 residues. About this clonotype itself: Its antigen is still unknown.

TCRdb called the PCR reads again in MiXCR, with one record for every CDR3 protein. The repertoire holds about 20,000 distinct CDR3 sequences, roughly 62% seen once, with 0.95% to 1.3% in the top ten. The input for sequencing was CD4+ T cells from blood, taken after SARS-CoV-2 vaccination. The chain is built from TRBV19 and TRBJ2-5, with D perhaps TRBD2 (7 bases). The sequence came from a human donor who had recovered from COVID-19. CDR3 bases: TGTGCCAGTAGTCCCCCCTCGGCGGGGGCATTCCAAGAGACCCAGTACTTC. Translating gives CASSPPSAGAFQETQYF.